Each of the 21 T cell receptor beta chains below was sequenced from the same sample in a study of T cells after yellow fever vaccination. TCRdb re-called the 5' RACE reads with MiXCR, one entry per CDR3 protein. The sample includes some 30,000 distinct CDR3 sequences, about 4.6% of them seen just once. The sample consisted of CD8+ T cells sorted from PBMCs, taken 5 days after the yellow fever booster vaccination. The receptors shown here come from a man aged 30 to 39 who received the YFV17D yellow fever vaccine.

This clonotype was counted many times. The gene calls are TRBV7-9 and TRBJ2-7; 8 bases align to TRBD1. The CDR3 is 15 residues long. Germline assignment: CDR1 SEHNR and CDR2 FQNEAQ (reference sequence). Trimming took 2 bases from V and 2 from J; bases not matched to a gene: 5. CDR3 residues: CASSLPGGDPYEQYF. The CDR3, as DNA: TGTGCCAGCAGCTTACCAGGGGGCGACCCCTACGAGCAGTACTTC.

This clonotype was seen at least ten times. This chain uses TRBV4-3 with TRBJ2-3; a possible D gene is TRBD2 (6 bases). The CDR3 extends over 16 amino acids. V lost 3 bases and J 2 bases, leaving 15 bases between the germline ends. Germline assignment: CDR1 LGHNA and CDR2 YSLEER. The CDR3 reads CASSQGEGGHTDTQYF. CDR3 DNA sequence: TGCGCCAGCAGCCAGGGAGAGGGAGGCCACACAGATACGCAGTATTTT.

This clonotype was observed at least ten times. The rearrangement uses TRBV9 and TRBJ2-1; 8 bases are shared with TRBD2. V lost 4 bases to trimming and J lost 9 bases; unmatched junction nucleotides: 9. CDR1 SGDLS and CDR2 YYNGEE come from the germline V gene. The CDR3 contains 14 residues. CDR3 amino acids: CASSPPRGLGEQFF. CDR3 sequence (DNA): TGTGCCAGCAGCCCCCCTCGGGGACTAGGTGAGCAGTTCTTC.

This clonotype has at least ten counts. The chain is built from TRBV4-3 and TRBJ2-1, with 7 bases that match TRBD2. The trim removed 4 bases at V and 1 base at J, leaving 4 bases unmatched. This CDR3 region has 15 residues. Germline-derived CDR1 and CDR2 are LGHNA and YSLEER. CDR3 nucleotides: TGCGCCAGCAGCCGGGGGGGAGGGTCCTACAATGAGCAGTTCTTC. This encodes CASSRGGGSYNEQFF.

The table lists this clonotype with many counts. This rearrangement joins TRBV6-2 or TRBV6-3 to TRBJ2-5; a possible D gene is TRBD1 (5 bases). Germline V gene sequence: CDR1 MNHEY, CDR2 SVGEGT. V dropped 6 bases and J dropped 5 bases, with 19 bases sitting between them. The CDR3 has 15 amino acids. For the CDR3, the DNA is TGTGCCAGCAGCCCCACTCTAAGACAGTCGGAGACCCAGTACTTC. This translates into CASSPTLRQSETQYF.

This clonotype was found many times. V is TRBV28 and J is TRBJ2-3, with TRBD2 matching 13 bases. CDR3 length: 16 amino acids. CDR1 MDHEN and CDR2 SYDVKM come from the germline V gene. V shed 5 bases, J shed 7 bases, and the junction held 9 bases outside the gene matches. DNA for the CDR3: TGTGCCAGCAGTCACACACTAGCGGGAGGGGAAAATACGCAGTATTTT. This codes for CASSHTLAGGENTQYF. The full variable domain, completed using reference TRBV28 and TRBJ2-3, is DVKVTQSSRYLVKRTGEKVFLECVQDMDHENMFWYRQDPGLGLRLIYFSYDVKMKEKGDIPEGYSVSREKKERFSLILESASTNQTSMYLCASSHTLAGGENTQYFGPGTRLTVL.

This clonotype was detected ten times or more. V is TRBV11-2 and J is TRBJ2-1; 8 bases map to TRBD2. The germline CDR1 and CDR2 sequences are SGHAT and FQNNGV. This CDR3 region has 15 residues. The J segment lost 7 bases and the V segment lost 8 bases, leaving 13 bases of the junction unmatched. The CDR3 sequence is CASEWEAGAQNEQFF. The CDR3 region has the DNA TGTGCCAGCGAATGGGAAGCGGGAGCCCAGAATGAGCAGTTCTTC.

This clonotype was counted ten times or more. The gene calls are TRBV4-1 and TRBJ2-7; D is perhaps TRBD2 (5 bases). CDR3 size: 14 residues. The V end lost 1 base, the J end lost 3 bases, and 10 bases lay between the germline ends. Germline CDR1 reads MGHRA; CDR2 reads YSYEKL. The CDR3 nucleotides are TGCGCCAGCAGCCAAGGGTCGGGGAACTACGAGCAGTACTTC. Translated, it gives CASSQGSGNYEQYF.

Ten or more counts support this clonotype. The chain carries TRBV27 and TRBJ2-1; 7 nucleotides agree with TRBD2. This CDR3 spans 12 amino acids. Germline V gene lookup returns CDR1 MNHEY and CDR2 SMNVEV (reference sequence). Germline trimming cut 4 bases from V and 13 bases from J; bases unmatched to any gene: 7. The CDR3 DNA follows: TGTGCCAGCAGTTCCGGACTAGTCCCCCAGTTCTTC. Translated: CASSSGLVPQFF.

This clonotype appeared many times. The chain employs TRBV28 and TRBJ2-7; D is possibly TRBD1 (6 bases). Germline values: CDR1 MDHEN, CDR2 SYDVKM. The CDR3 length is 14 residues. V dropped 4 bases and J dropped 2 bases, with 12 bases sitting between them. CDR3 in amino acids: CASSSGTPTYEQYF. CDR3 sequence (DNA): TGTGCCAGCAGTTCGGGGACACCGACCTACGAGCAGTACTTC. The whole variable domain, remainder taken from reference TRBV28 and TRBJ2-7, is DVKVTQSSRYLVKRTGEKVFLECVQDMDHENMFWYRQDPGLGLRLIYFSYDVKMKEKGDIPEGYSVSREKKERFSLILESASTNQTSMYLCASSSGTPTYEQYFGPGTRLTVT.

This clonotype was counted ten times or more. The V call is TRBV6-2 or TRBV6-3, the J call TRBJ2-1, with 8 bases identical to TRBD1. This CDR3 comprises 18 residues. Germline V gives CDR1 MNHEY, CDR2 SVGEGT. V was clipped by 6 bases and J by 0 bases; unmatched bases: 13. The CDR3 DNA follows: TGTGCCAGCAGAAGGTGGACAGGGCCCAAGAGCTCCTACAATGAGCAGTTCTTC. It encodes CASRRWTGPKSSYNEQFF.

This clonotype was seen many times. This rearrangement joins TRBV4-2 to TRBJ2-5; maybe TRBD2 (6 bases). This CDR3 is built from 14 residues. Germline V gene sequence: CDR1 LGHNA, CDR2 YNFKEQ. V was cut by 0 bases and J by 5 bases, with 10 bases left in between. This chain's CDR3 is CASSQETSWETQYF. CDR3 sequence (DNA): TGTGCCAGCAGCCAAGAGACTAGTTGGGAGACCCAGTACTTC.

This clonotype was found many times. The chain is built from TRBV6-5 and TRBJ2-2; D might be TRBD1 (6 bases). This CDR3 region has 11 residues. Trimming removed 8 bases from V and 7 bases from J, with 8 bases in between. Germline V gene sequence: CDR1 MNHEY, CDR2 SVGAGI. CDR3 in amino acids: CASLGGGELFF. In DNA, the CDR3 is TGTGCCAGCCTAGGGGGCGGGGAGCTGTTTTTT.

This clonotype has ten or more counts. V usage is TRBV28 and J usage is TRBJ2-7; D is unclear. Germline CDR1 MDHEN, CDR2 SYDVKM. V gave up 5 bases and J gave up 7 bases, with 9 bases separating them. The CDR3 has 11 residues. CDR3 in amino acids: CASSPLLEQYF. In DNA form, the CDR3 reads TGTGCCAGCAGTCCCCTCCTAGAGCAGTACTTC.

This clonotype was picked up many times. The chain couples TRBV20-1 to TRBJ2-1; D gene uncertain. CDR3 length: 16 amino acids. Trimming shortened V by 6 bases and J by 9 bases, and 27 bases separated the two germline ends. Germline V gives CDR1 DFQATT, CDR2 SNEGSKA (reference sequence). CDR3 sequence: CSADSTPPRASVEQFF. The CDR3 nucleotides are TGCAGTGCAGACTCCACGCCACCTAGGGCTTCGGTTGAGCAGTTCTTC.

This clonotype was seen repeatedly, ten times or more. The rearrangement links TRBV6-2 or TRBV6-3 to TRBJ2-5; 7 bases map to TRBD1. Per germline, CDR1 MNHEY and CDR2 SVGEGT. With V trimmed by 6 bases and J by 5 bases, 9 bases remained unmatched. There are 14 residues in the CDR3. CDR3 coding DNA: TGTGCCAGCAGCCCGACAGGGACGATGGAGACCCAGTACTTC. Translation: CASSPTGTMETQYF.

This clonotype came up many times. This chain connects TRBV15 to TRBJ2-1, with D possibly TRBD2 on 7 matching bases. The CDR3 covers 12 residues. CDR1 LNHNV and CDR2 YYDKDF come from the germline V gene (reference sequence). V was trimmed by 0 bases and J by 15 bases, leaving 12 bases between them. The CDR3 coding sequence is TGTGCCACCAGCAGAGATCAGGGGAGGGTGTTCTTC. Translating it yields CATSRDQGRVFF.

There are many counts of this clonotype. The J gene is TRBJ2-5, the V gene TRBV9; 10 bases fit TRBD2. CDR3 length equals 17 residues. Unmatched junction bases numbered 7, after V lost 0 bases and J lost 2 bases. Germline values: CDR1 SGDLS, CDR2 YYNGEE. The CDR3 protein is CASSVALTSGLQETQYF. The CDR3, as DNA: TGTGCCAGCAGCGTAGCCCTGACTAGCGGGTTACAAGAGACCCAGTACTTC.

This clonotype has at least ten counts. The chain is built from TRBV10-3 and TRBJ1-2, with a possible D match to TRBD1 (5 bases). CDR3 length equals 15 residues. Germline V lookup: CDR1 ENHRY, CDR2 SYGVKD. Between the trimmed V and J ends, which lost 3 bases and 6 bases, there was a span of 17 bases. The CDR3, as DNA: TGTGCCATCAGTGACCCCCCCCGGGGGGGGGATGGCTACACCTTC. Protein: CAISDPPRGGDGYTF.

At least ten counts were recorded for this clonotype. The CDR3 is CASSIVGTDYDEQFF. DNA for the CDR3: TGTGCCAGTAGTATCGTCGGGACAGATTATGATGAGCAGTTCTTC. The chain has TRBV19 and TRBJ2-1; 7 positions match TRBD1. The CDR3 consists of 15 residues. Per the germline V gene, CDR1 is LNHDA and CDR2 is SQIVND (reference sequence). Trimming removed 3 bases from V and 8 bases from J; junction bases left unmatched: 10.

This clonotype was picked up many times. J is TRBJ2-1 and V is TRBV27; a weak D match, TRBD1 (6 bases). The length of the CDR3 is 17 residues. Germline-derived CDR1 and CDR2 are MNHEY and SMNVEV (reference sequence). V shed 5 bases and J shed 8 bases, with 25 bases lying between them. The chain's CDR3 is CASSEAWGRGFWDEQFF. The DNA for the CDR3 is TGTGCCAGCAGTGAGGCATGGGGCAGGGGATTCTGGGATGAGCAGTTCTTC.